These 13 T cell receptor beta chains share one sample of origin, sequenced in a study of cytomegalovirus exposure and HLA in healthy donors. With 60 Vbeta and 13 Jbeta primers, the PCR was carried out. TCRdb keeps only in-frame clones here, not all; method: immunoSEQ multiplex PCR. The sample lists more than 90,000 clones, 73% occurring once. Sequenced input: PBMCs. The receptors were sampled from a woman aged 30 to 39 in good health and CMV-seronegative.

The CDR3 coding sequence is TGTGCCAGCAGTGACCAGGGAAATCAAGATACGCAGTATTTT. Its protein is CASSDQGNQDTQYF. The chain employs TRBV6-1 and TRBJ2-3, with D perhaps matching TRBD1 (5 bases). This CDR3 has 14 residues. Per the germline V gene, CDR1 is MNHNS and CDR2 is SASEGT. V lost 3 bases to trimming and J lost 5 bases, with 12 bases between them.

The V call is TRBV6-1, the J call TRBJ2-3; 8 bases are shared with TRBD2. CDR1 is MNHNS, CDR2 SASEGT, per germline. Trimming took 6 bases from V and 5 from J; bases not matched to a gene: 4. The CDR3 consists of 13 residues. The CDR3: CASRAAGGDTQYF. The CDR3 DNA reads as TGTGCCAGCAGAGCGGCGGGGGGAGATACGCAGTATTTT.

The chain couples TRBV15 to TRBJ2-1; 9 bases are shared with TRBD1. Unmatched junction bases numbered 10, after V lost 7 bases and J lost 9 bases. The germline V gene encodes CDR1 LNHNV and CDR2 YYDKDF (reference sequence). The CDR3 extends over 14 amino acids. Here the CDR3 reads CATKDRGPRGEQFF. In DNA, the CDR3 is TGTGCCACCAAGGACAGGGGACCAAGAGGTGAGCAGTTCTTC. Full variable domain (missing parts from reference TRBV15 and TRBJ2-1): DAMVIQNPRYQVTQFGKPVTLSCSQTLNHNVMYWYQQKSSQAPKLLFHYYDKDFNNEADTPDNFQSRRPNTSFCFLDIRSPGLGDTAMYLCATKDRGPRGEQFFGPGTRLTVL.

This chain links TRBV19 with TRBJ2-7, with D perhaps matching TRBD2 (6 bases). The V end was cut by 10 bases, the J end by 6 bases, with 22 bases between. CDR1 LNHDA and CDR2 SQIVND come from the germline V gene (reference sequence). This CDR3 has 14 residues. CDR3 sequence reads: CATKWGLEGSEQYF. The CDR3 DNA is TGTGCCACTAAATGGGGACTGGAGGGAAGCGAGCAGTACTTC.

This clone was counted a single time. The chain joins TRBV15 to TRBJ1-2; 8 nucleotides align to TRBD1. The junction had 6 bases not matched to a gene; V was cut back by 4 bases and J by 8 bases. The CDR3 is 13 residues long. Germline V CDR1 and CDR2: LNHNV, YYDKDF (reference sequence). The CDR3 reads CATSNRTGQGYTF. In DNA form, the CDR3 reads TGTGCCACCAGCAACCGGACAGGGCAAGGCTACACCTTC.

This clone was detected only a few times. The V gene is TRBV6-5, the J gene TRBJ1-1, with 7 bases lining up with TRBD1. Germline V gene lookup returns CDR1 MNHEY and CDR2 SVGAGI. The V and J ends lost 2 bases and 3 bases, in that order; junction bases with no gene match: 9. The CDR3 runs to 16 residues. The CDR3 DNA follows: TGTGCCAGCAGTTACACAGGGGCTCCTCGGGACACTGAAGCTTTCTTT. It translates to CASSYTGAPRDTEAFF.

This chain connects TRBV7-3 to TRBJ1-2; 7 bases are a match to TRBD1. The CDR3 totals 19 residues. Germline assignment: CDR1 SGHTA and CDR2 FQGTGA. After removal of 2 bases from V and 2 bases from J, the junction contained 17 bases not matched to a gene. The CDR3 reads CASSLLPRFGQAANYGYTF. As DNA, the CDR3 is TGTGCCAGCAGCTTATTGCCCAGATTCGGACAGGCGGCCAACTATGGCTACACCTTC.

V gene TRBV4-3 combines with J gene TRBJ1-2; tentatively, D is TRBD1 (6 bases). In germline, CDR1 is LGHNA, CDR2 YSLEER. V shed 0 bases and J shed 8 bases, with 16 bases lying between them. The CDR3 extends over 15 amino acids. CDR3 loop: CASSQEGAGTLGYTF. The CDR3 coding sequence is TGCGCCAGCAGCCAAGAGGGGGCCGGGACGTTGGGCTACACCTTC.

CDR3 in amino acids: CASSLLGGADEQYF. Written as DNA, the CDR3 is TGTGCCAGCAGTTTACTGGGAGGGGCCGACGAGCAGTACTTC. The rearrangement uses TRBV27 and TRBJ2-7, with 7 bases lining up with TRBD2. Germline V gene data show CDR1 as MNHEY and CDR2 as SMNVEV (reference sequence). The CDR3 spans 14 residues. The V gene end was trimmed by 2 bases and the J gene end by 5 bases; junction bases not matched to a gene: 6.

The gene calls are TRBV6-6 and TRBJ2-7; possibly TRBD2 for D (6 bases). Germline V gene data show CDR1 as MNHNY and CDR2 as SVGAGI (reference sequence). This CDR3 region has 13 residues. Between the trimmed V and J ends, which lost 5 bases and 4 bases, there was a span of 12 bases. The CDR3 sequence is CASSPSGRYEQYF. The DNA of the CDR3 is TGTGCCAGCAGTCCCTCCGGGAGATACGAGCAGTACTTC.

The chain carries TRBV6-5 and TRBJ2-4, with D maybe TRBD1 (6 bases). V was pared by 6 bases and J by 3 bases, with 12 bases between. In germline, CDR1 is MNHEY, CDR2 SVGAGI. CDR3 length: 14 amino acids. CDR3 amino acids: CASRDSFSKNIQYF. CDR3 sequence (DNA): TGTGCCAGCAGGGACAGTTTTAGCAAAAACATTCAGTACTTC.

This clone has a handful of counts. The gene calls are TRBV15 and TRBJ1-1; D gene ambiguous. This CDR3 has 16 amino acids. With 0 bases removed from V and 3 bases from J, the gap between germline ends came to 14 bases. Germline V gives CDR1 LNHNV, CDR2 YYDKDF (reference sequence). CDR3: CATSRDRGGRDTEAFF. CDR3 nucleotides: TGTGCCACCAGCAGAGATCGGGGAGGGAGAGACACTGAAGCTTTCTTT.

The chain is built from TRBV30 and TRBJ2-5; no reliable D call. Near its end, the DNA agrees better with TRBJ2-7, so the J call may be wrong. This CDR3 has 14 residues. Per germline, CDR1 GTSNPN and CDR2 SVGIG (reference sequence). The CDR3 loop is CAWSLSIIVYEQYF. The CDR3 DNA follows: TGTGCCTGGAGCTTATCGATAATCGTCTACGAGCAGTACTTC.